These T cell receptor beta chains were read from a single sample in a study of T cell changes during pregnancy in multiple sclerosis. Here immunoSEQ multiplex PCR was the method, and the copy in TCRdb shows in-frame clones only, minus some. The data contain tens of thousands of clones, 75% to 95% of them singletons. The sample in question was peripheral blood, obtained after pregnancy. These TCRs come from a female donor in good health, enrolled as a control in a pregnancy study. Each CDR3 is given with its conserved first and last residue. The order of the fields is D gene, J gene, V gene, CDR3 length, clone size, CDR3 protein, CDR3 DNA. A D gene is named only where the DNA matches it firmly. Size is omitted from some rows. Given values are once, few, many or a class for expanded clones.

TRBD2,TRBJ2-1,TRBV27,12,NA,CASSQGAGGKVF,TGTGCCAGCAGTCAAGGAGCGGGAGGAAAGGTCTTC
TRBD2,TRBJ2-2,TRBV5-1,16,NA,CASSLVRGATTGELFF,TGCGCCAGCAGCTTGGTGCGGGGGGCGACGACCGGGGAGCTGTTTTTT
TRBD1,TRBJ1-2,TRBV6-1,14,NA,CASSDGQALTGYTF,TGTGCCAGCAGTGATGGACAGGCTTTAACAGGCTACACCTTC
TRBD2,TRBJ2-1,TRBV7-9,12,NA,CASSRGGLEQFF,TGTGCCAGCAGTCGCGGGGGGCTGGAGCAGTTCTTC
TRBD1,TRBJ1-2,TRBV28,15,NA,CASSFMDREGYGYTF,TGTGCCAGCAGTTTTATGGACAGGGAAGGCTATGGCTACACCTTC
TRBD2,TRBJ2-7,TRBV7-2,15,NA,CASSPLAGGLSEQYF,TGTGCCAGCAGCCCACTAGCGGGAGGGCTAAGCGAGCAGTACTTC
NA,TRBJ2-7,TRBV13,16,NA,CASSPIGGDQSYEQYF,TGTGCCAGCAGCCCCATCGGCGGGGACCAAAGCTACGAGCAGTACTTC
TRBD1,TRBJ1-2,TRBV6-5,15,NA,CASSQLGQGKNGYTF,TGTGCCAGCAGTCAACTGGGACAGGGGAAGAATGGCTACACCTTC
NA,TRBJ1-2,TRBV28,11,NA,CASQYNYGYTF,TGTGCCTCCCAGTATAACTATGGCTACACCTTC
TRBD1,TRBJ2-1,TRBV7-2,15,NA,CASKAGGRSYNEQFF,TGTGCCAGCAAAGCAGGGGGCAGGTCCTACAATGAGCAGTTCTTC
NA,TRBJ1-2,TRBV18,17,NA,CASSPPSGQGSGGGYTF,TGTGCCAGCTCACCACCGTCGGGGCAGGGGAGTGGAGGTGGCTACACCTTC
NA,TRBJ1-2,TRBV19,13,NA,CASSLQSNYGYTF,TGTGCCAGTAGTTTACAGAGTAACTATGGCTACACCTTC
TRBD1,TRBJ2-2,TRBV6-5,14,NA,CASSSGTVAGELFF,TGTGCCAGCAGTTCGGGGACAGTTGCCGGGGAGCTGTTTTTT
NA,TRBJ1-2,TRBV27,13,NA,CASSLTRHYGYTF,TGTGCCAGCAGTTTAACTAGGCACTATGGCTACACCTTC
NA,TRBJ2-2,TRBV9,12,NA,CASSSNTGELFF,TGTGCCAGCAGCTCTAACACCGGGGAGCTGTTTTTT
NA,TRBJ1-1,TRBV19,16,NA,CASSIFAGRPNTEAFF,TGTGCCAGTAGTATTTTCGCAGGGCGGCCCAACACTGAAGCTTTCTTT
NA,TRBJ2-7,TRBV27,16,NA,CASSWKRTASSYEQYF,TGTGCCAGCAGTTGGAAAAGGACAGCATCCTCCTACGAGCAGTACTTC
TRBD2,TRBJ2-1,TRBV6-5,13,few,CATGTSGYNEQFF,TGTGCCACCGGGACTAGCGGATACAATGAGCAGTTCTTC
TRBD2,TRBJ2-2,TRBV6-1,18,NA,CASSGSPGREEATGELFF,TGTGCCAGCAGTGGATCCCCGGGGAGGGAGGAGGCCACCGGGGAGCTGTTTTTT
TRBD2,TRBJ2-7,TRBV5-1,18,NA,CASSLLGTSGGSSYEQYF,TGCGCCAGCAGCTTGCTGGGGACTAGCGGGGGCAGCTCCTACGAGCAGTACTTC
NA,TRBJ2-2,TRBV14,15,NA,CASSPRGTYTGELFF,TGTGCCAGCAGCCCCCGGGGGACTTATACCGGGGAGCTGTTTTTT
NA,TRBJ1-2,TRBV2,13,NA,CASSLQPRGGYTF,TGTGCCAGCAGTTTACAACCTAGAGGTGGCTACACCTTC
TRBD1,TRBJ1-5,TRBV5-8,16,NA,CASSPPGGHQNSPQHF,TGTGCCAGCAGCCCGCCAGGGGGCCATCAGAATTCGCCCCAGCATTTT
TRBD1,TRBJ2-7,TRBV12-5,14,NA,CASGPGQGGNEQYF,TGTGCTAGTGGTCCGGGACAGGGAGGAAACGAGCAGTACTTC
NA,TRBJ2-1,TRBV4-3,20,NA,CASSQEVGAGRRFQYNEQFF,TGCGCCAGCAGCCAAGAAGTCGGGGCGGGGCGACGATTTCAATACAATGAGCAGTTCTTC
NA,TRBJ2-7,TRBV25-1,13,NA,CASSVQGPYEQYF,TGTGCCAGCAGTGTGCAGGGGCCCTACGAGCAGTACTTC
NA,TRBJ1-5,TRBV6-1,14,NA,CASMNQGPVQPQHF,TGTGCCAGCATGAACCAGGGGCCGGTGCAGCCCCAGCATTTT
NA,TRBJ1-2,TRBV20-1,11,NA,CSAREGVGYTF,TGCAGTGCTAGAGAGGGCGTTGGCTACACCTTC
NA,TRBJ2-1,TRBV19,14,NA,CASSILGAVDEQFF,TGTGCCAGTAGTATATTAGGGGCAGTGGATGAGCAGTTCTTC
TRBD2,TRBJ2-1,TRBV29-1,14,NA,CSAQRDSGRTYRFF,TGCAGCGCCCAAAGGGACAGCGGGAGGACTTATAGGTTCTTC
TRBD1,TRBJ2-7,TRBV29-1,14,NA,CSAWTGARSYEQYF,TGCAGCGCTTGGACAGGTGCCCGCTCCTACGAGCAGTACTTC
TRBD2,TRBJ2-1,TRBV19,15,NA,CASSITSGSPNEQFF,TGTGCCAGTAGTATTACTAGCGGGAGTCCCAATGAGCAGTTCTTC
TRBD2,TRBJ2-1,TRBV19,16,NA,CASSRPLAGGDNEQFF,TGTGCCAGTAGTAGACCCCTAGCGGGAGGAGACAATGAGCAGTTCTTC
NA,TRBJ1-2,TRBV7-9,13,NA,CASSLSDNYGYTF,TGTGCCAGCAGCTTATCAGATAACTATGGCTACACCTTC
NA,TRBJ2-3,TRBV6-1,18,NA,CASSEGLGGGASANTQYF,TGTGCCAGCAGTGAGGGGCTGGGAGGGGGGGCTTCGGCCAATACGCAGTATTTT
NA,TRBJ1-2,TRBV19,13,NA,CASSPQGNYGYTF,TGTGCCAGTAGTCCCCAGGGCAACTATGGCTACACCTTC
NA,TRBJ2-7,TRBV6-6,14,NA,CASRRGTTTYEQYF,TGTGCCAGCAGGCGGGGGACAACCACCTACGAGCAGTACTTC
TRBD1,TRBJ1-2,TRBV15,14,NA,CATSREGQGYGYTF,TGTGCCACCAGCAGAGAGGGACAGGGGTATGGCTACACCTTC